This paragraph covers one T cell receptor beta chain sequence. CDR1 is GTSNPN, CDR2 SVGIG, per germline (reference sequence). The CDR3 is made up of 12 amino acids. V was clipped by 5 bases and J by 6 bases; unmatched bases: 3. This sample is drawn from a study of blood T cell repertoires in COVID-19. Clones were read by immunoSEQ multiplex PCR, and TCRdb kept only the in-frame ones, dropping some. The data show over 85,000 clones, roughly 80% seen once. The J gene is TRBJ1-1, the V gene TRBV30; 10 bases are shared with TRBD1. The source is a man aged 50 to 59 with acute or convalescent COVID-19. Sequencing input: peripheral blood. The CDR3 spells CAWAGQGSEAFF. In nucleotides, the CDR3 is TGTGCCTGGGCGGGACAGGGGTCTGAAGCTTTCTTT.